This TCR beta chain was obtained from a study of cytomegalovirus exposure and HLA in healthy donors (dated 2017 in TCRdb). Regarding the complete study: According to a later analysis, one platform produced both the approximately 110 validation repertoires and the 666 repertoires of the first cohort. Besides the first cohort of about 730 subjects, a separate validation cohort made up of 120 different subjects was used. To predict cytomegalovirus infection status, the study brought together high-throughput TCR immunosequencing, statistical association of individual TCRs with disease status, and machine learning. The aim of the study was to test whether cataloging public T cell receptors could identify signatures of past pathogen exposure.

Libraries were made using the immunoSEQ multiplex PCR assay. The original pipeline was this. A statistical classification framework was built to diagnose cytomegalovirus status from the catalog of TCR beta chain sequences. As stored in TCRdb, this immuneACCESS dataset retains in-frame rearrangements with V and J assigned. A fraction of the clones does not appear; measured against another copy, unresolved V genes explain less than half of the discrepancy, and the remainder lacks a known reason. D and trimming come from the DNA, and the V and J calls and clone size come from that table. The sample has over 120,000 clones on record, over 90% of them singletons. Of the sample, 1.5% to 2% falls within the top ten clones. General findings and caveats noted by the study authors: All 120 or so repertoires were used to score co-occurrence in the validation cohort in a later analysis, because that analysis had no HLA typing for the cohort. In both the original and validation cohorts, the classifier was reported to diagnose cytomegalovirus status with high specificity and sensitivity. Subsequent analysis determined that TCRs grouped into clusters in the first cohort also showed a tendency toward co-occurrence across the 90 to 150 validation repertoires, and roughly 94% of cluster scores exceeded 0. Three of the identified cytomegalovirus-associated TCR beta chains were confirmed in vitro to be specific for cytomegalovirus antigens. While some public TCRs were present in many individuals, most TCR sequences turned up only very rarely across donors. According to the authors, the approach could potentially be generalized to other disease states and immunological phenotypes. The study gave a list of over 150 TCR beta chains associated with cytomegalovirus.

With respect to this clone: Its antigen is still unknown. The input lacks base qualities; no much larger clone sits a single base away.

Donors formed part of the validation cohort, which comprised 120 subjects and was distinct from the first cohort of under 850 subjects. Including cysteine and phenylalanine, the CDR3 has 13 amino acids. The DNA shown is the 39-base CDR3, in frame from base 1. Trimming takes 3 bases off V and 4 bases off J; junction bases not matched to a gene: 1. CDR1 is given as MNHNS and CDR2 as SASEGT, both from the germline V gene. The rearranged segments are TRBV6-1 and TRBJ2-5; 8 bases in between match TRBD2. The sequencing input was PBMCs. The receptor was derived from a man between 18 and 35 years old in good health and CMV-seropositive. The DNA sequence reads TGTGCCAGCAGTGACGGGGGGGGAGAGACCCAGTACTTC. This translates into CASSDGGGETQYF.